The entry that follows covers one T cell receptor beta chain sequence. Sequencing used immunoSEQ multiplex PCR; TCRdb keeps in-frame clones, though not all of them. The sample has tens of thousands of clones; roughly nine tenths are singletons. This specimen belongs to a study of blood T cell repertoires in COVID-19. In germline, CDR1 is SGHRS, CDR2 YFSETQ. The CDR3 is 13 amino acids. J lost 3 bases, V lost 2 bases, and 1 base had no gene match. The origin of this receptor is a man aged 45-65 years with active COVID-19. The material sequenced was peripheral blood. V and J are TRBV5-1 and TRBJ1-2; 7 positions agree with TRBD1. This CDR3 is CASSFQGDYGYTF. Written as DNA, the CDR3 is TGCGCCAGCAGCTTCCAGGGGGACTATGGCTACACCTTC.